This T cell receptor (beta chain) was identified in a study of OX40 agonist ivuxolimab in advanced cancers. Looking at the study overall: The mean age was roughly 60 years, ranging from about 23 to 79, with 65% to 90% of participants male.

Assay used: immunoSEQ multiplex PCR; TCRdb lists only in-frame clones, some missing. The table records tens of thousands of clones, under 90% of them present only once. The V and J ends lost 5 bases and 10 bases, in that order; junction bases with no gene match: 8. This CDR3 is 14 amino acids long. CDR1 GTSNPN and CDR2 SVGIG come from the germline V gene (reference sequence). J is TRBJ2-1 and V is TRBV30, with TRBD2 matching over 13 bases. The sequence was collected from an adult with an advanced solid tumor such as melanoma, head and neck, liver or kidney cancer. The sequences come from CD4+ or CD8+ T cells sorted from blood, collected in a trial of the OX40 agonist ivuxolimab. CDR3 in DNA: TGTGCCTGGGGGTGGACTAGCGGGAGAGGGGAGCAGTTCTTC. Protein sequence: CAWGWTSGRGEQFF.